This T cell receptor (beta chain) was captured in a study of Ad26.COV2.S vaccination and SARS-CoV-2 variants. As for the study in general: Ad26.COV2.S shots went into the muscle once or twice, 56 days apart.

On this clone: Antigen: not known.

Method: immunoSEQ multiplex PCR; TCRdb's copy keeps in-frame clones and lacks some. Of over 200,000 clones in the sample, 85% to 90% were seen once. Trimming removed 5 bases from V and 5 bases from J, with 12 bases in between. The length of the CDR3 is 13 residues. CDR1 and CDR2 from the germline V gene are MGHDK and SYGVNS. Study observations and caveats: Vaccine recipients surpassed placebo recipients in spike-specific TCR breadth. Similar non-spike TCR breadth was seen in vaccine and placebo recipients.

Documented treatment: around 19 received Ad26.COV2.S at low or high dose, single or two shots; 5 received placebo; per-sample allocation not given. It was on day 63 after the first vaccine or placebo injection that samples were taken. The input for sequencing was peripheral blood, taken in a trial of Ad26.COV2.S vaccine versus placebo. This sequence joins TRBV25-1 and TRBJ1-1; TRBD1 might be the D (5 bases). The receptor was derived from a person between 18 and 60 years old who received the Ad26.COV2.S COVID-19 vaccine or a placebo. The CDR3 coding sequence is TGTGCCAGCAGTAGGACTGGGGGAACTGAAGCTTTCTTT. It codes for CASSRTGGTEAFF.